This T cell receptor (beta chain) is drawn from a study of identifying expanded T cells in peripheral blood. General study results and limits: Approximately two-week clone count variance significantly increased as total template count grew. Differentially abundant clones: 1 to 1.5 between replicates, around 17 at approximately two weeks, less than 20 at four.

To note about this clone: Its antigen is currently unknown.

V was shortened by 2 bases and J by 6 bases, with 9 bases between the two germline ends. The CDR3 has 12 residues. CDR1 is SGHRS and CDR2 is YFSETQ in the germline V gene. Clones were sequenced by immunoSEQ multiplex PCR, and TCRdb holds only the in-frame ones, with some missing. The top ten hold 2.8% of the sample, which has tens of thousands of clones, approximately 89% seen once. During the collection period, no donor immune events like infections were recorded. The rearrangement joins TRBV5-1 to TRBJ2-7; D may correspond to TRBD1 or TRBD2 (5 bases each). Specimen: blood. This clonotype was obtained from a person aged 18 to 70 in good health. The CDR3 is CASSLTGGEQYF. The DNA of the CDR3 is TGCGCCAGCAGCTTAACAGGAGGCGAGCAGTACTTC.